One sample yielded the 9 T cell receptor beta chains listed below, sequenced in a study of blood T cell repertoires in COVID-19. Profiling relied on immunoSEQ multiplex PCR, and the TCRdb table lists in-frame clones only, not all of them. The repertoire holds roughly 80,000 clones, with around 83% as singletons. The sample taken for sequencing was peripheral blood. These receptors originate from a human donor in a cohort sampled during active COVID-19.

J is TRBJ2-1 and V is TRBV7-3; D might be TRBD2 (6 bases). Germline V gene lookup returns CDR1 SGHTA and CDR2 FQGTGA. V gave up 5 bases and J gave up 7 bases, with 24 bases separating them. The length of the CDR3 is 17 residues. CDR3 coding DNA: TGTGCCAGCAGCCATGATAACACCGGCGGGACTTCAAATGAGCAGTTCTTC. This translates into CASSHDNTGGTSNEQFF.

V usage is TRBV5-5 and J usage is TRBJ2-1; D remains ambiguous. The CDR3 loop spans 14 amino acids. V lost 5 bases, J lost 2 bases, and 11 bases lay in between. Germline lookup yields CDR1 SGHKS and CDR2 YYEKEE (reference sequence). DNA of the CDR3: TGTGCCAGCAGACTTGGGCTGACCTACAATGAGCAGTTCTTC. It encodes CASRLGLTYNEQFF. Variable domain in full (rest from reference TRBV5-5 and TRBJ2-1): DAGVTQSPTHLIKTRGQQVTLRCSPISGHKSVSWYQQVLGQGPQFIFQYYEKEERGRGNFPDRFSARQFPNYSSELNVNALLLGDSALYLCASRLGLTYNEQFFGPGTRLTVL.

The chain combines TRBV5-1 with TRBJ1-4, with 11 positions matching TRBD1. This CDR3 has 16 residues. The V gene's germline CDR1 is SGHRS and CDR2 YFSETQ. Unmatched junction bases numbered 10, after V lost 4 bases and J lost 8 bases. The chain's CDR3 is CASSTGQGGTFEKLFF. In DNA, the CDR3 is TGCGCCAGCAGCACGGGACAGGGGGGGACTTTCGAAAAACTGTTTTTT.

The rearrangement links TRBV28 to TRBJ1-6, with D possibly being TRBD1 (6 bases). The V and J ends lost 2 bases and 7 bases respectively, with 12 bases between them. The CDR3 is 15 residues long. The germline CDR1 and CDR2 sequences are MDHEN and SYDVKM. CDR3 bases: TGTGCCAGCAGTTTAGAGGCAGGGGCGAATTCACCCCTCCACTTT. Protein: CASSLEAGANSPLHF.

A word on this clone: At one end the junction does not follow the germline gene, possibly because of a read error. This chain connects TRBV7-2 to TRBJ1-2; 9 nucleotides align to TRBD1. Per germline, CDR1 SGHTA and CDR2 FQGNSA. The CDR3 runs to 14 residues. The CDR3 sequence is CASGGTGTKYGYTF. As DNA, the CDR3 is TGTGCCAGCGGCGGGACAGGGACTAAGTATGGCTACACCTTC.

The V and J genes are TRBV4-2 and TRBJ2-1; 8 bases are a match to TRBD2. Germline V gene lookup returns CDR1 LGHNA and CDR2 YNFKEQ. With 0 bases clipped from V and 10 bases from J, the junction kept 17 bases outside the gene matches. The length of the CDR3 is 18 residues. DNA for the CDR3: TGTGCCAGCAGCCAAGACCCCAAAGCGGGAGAGGTTGTCTGGGAGCAGTTCTTC. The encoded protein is CASSQDPKAGEVVWEQFF.

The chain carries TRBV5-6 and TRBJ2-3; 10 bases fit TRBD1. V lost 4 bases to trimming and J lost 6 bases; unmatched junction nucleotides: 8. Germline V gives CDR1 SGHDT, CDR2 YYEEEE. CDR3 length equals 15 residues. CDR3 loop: CASSPGTGVGDTQYF. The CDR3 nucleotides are TGTGCCAGCAGCCCTGGGACAGGGGTAGGTGATACGCAGTATTTT. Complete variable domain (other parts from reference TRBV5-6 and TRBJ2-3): DAGVTQSPTHLIKTRGQQVTLRCSPKSGHDTVSWYQQALGQGPQFIFQYYEEEERQRGNFPDRFSGHQFPNYSSELNVNALLLGDSALYLCASSPGTGVGDTQYFGPGTRLTVL.

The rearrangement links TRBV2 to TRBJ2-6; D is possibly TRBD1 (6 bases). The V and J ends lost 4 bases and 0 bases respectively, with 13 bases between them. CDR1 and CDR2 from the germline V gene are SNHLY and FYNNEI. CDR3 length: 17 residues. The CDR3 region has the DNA TGTGCCAGCAGTGGAAGGACAGCCTTCTCTGGGGCCAACGTCCTGACTTTC. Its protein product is CASSGRTAFSGANVLTF.

CDR3 loop: CASSFRGPAGGRDTQYF. The CDR3 DNA reads as TGCGCCAGCAGCTTTCGCGGCCCAGCGGGGGGGCGGGATACGCAGTATTTT. J is TRBJ2-3 and V is TRBV5-1, with TRBD2 matching 10 bases. V gave up 2 bases and J gave up 6 bases; unmatched junction bases: 12. Germline V lookup: CDR1 SGHRS, CDR2 YFSETQ. There are 17 residues in the CDR3.